These 3 T cell receptor beta chains were all obtained from the same sample, sequenced in a study of cytomegalovirus exposure and HLA in healthy donors (dated by TCRdb to about 2017). Libraries were made using the immunoSEQ multiplex PCR assay. The multiplex PCR relied on a mix of 60 forward primers for TCR Vbeta segments and 13 reverse primers for TCR Jbeta segments. TCRdb limited this immuneACCESS table to in-frame rearrangements with V and J called. A share of clones is missing; checked studies link under half to unresolved V genes, and the rest is unexplained. The sample contains some 110,000 clones, roughly 80% of them found a single time. Around 1.5% of the sample belongs to the ten largest clones. Material: PBMCs. These TCRs come from a woman in her forties in good health and CMV-seronegative.

The V and J genes are TRBV7-2 and TRBJ2-3, with TRBD2 matching over 8 bases. V trimming: 2 bases; J trimming: 0 bases; junction bases outside the gene matches: 1. The length of the CDR3 is 15 residues. Germline CDR1 reads SGHTA; CDR2 reads FQGNSA. This chain's CDR3 is CASSLTSGSTDTQYF. CDR3 DNA: TGTGCCAGCAGCTTAACTAGCGGAAGCACAGATACGCAGTATTTT.

This clone was seen only a few times. V and J are TRBV4-3 and TRBJ2-3; 7 positions match TRBD1. Germline CDR1 LGHNA, CDR2 YSLEER. There are 14 residues in the CDR3. V gave up 3 bases and J gave up 7 bases; unmatched junction bases: 7. CDR3 nucleotides: TGCGCCAGCAGCCACGGGCAGGGGGTGAATACGCAGTATTTT. Protein: CASSHGQGVNTQYF.

The chain recombines TRBV19 with TRBJ1-4, with TRBD1 matching over 12 bases. CDR3 length equals 17 residues. From germline, CDR1 is LNHDA and CDR2 SQIVND (reference sequence). J lost 4 bases, V lost 4 bases, and 7 bases had no gene match. As DNA, the CDR3 is TGTGCCAGTAGTACGACCGGGACAGGGGGCGGTAATGAAAAACTGTTTTTT. Its translation is CASSTTGTGGGNEKLFF.